Below, 18 T cell receptor beta chains from the same sample are listed, as sequenced in a study of shared clonotypes between healthy human individuals. Sequenced by immunoSEQ multiplex PCR; TCRdb stores in-frame clones only, minus some. The top ten hold around 0.13% of the sample, which has some 2,100,000 clones, approximately 94% seen once. Material for sequencing was naive CD4+ T cells sorted from blood. The subset was: CD45RA+ positively selected. The receptors here all came from a man aged 18 to 35 in good health.

The rearrangement joins TRBV6-1 to TRBJ1-6; 9 bases match TRBD1. The trim removed 3 bases at V and 11 bases at J, leaving 8 bases unmatched. This CDR3 has 15 amino acids. Germline V gene sequence: CDR1 MNHNS, CDR2 SASEGT. CDR3 residues: CASSDRETGGAPLHF. The CDR3 DNA follows: TGTGCCAGCAGTGATAGGGAGACAGGGGGGGCACCCCTCCACTTT.

V usage is TRBV19 and J usage is TRBJ1-2; D is possibly TRBD1 (5 bases). The CDR3 totals 14 residues. Germline V gene lookup returns CDR1 LNHDA and CDR2 SQIVND (reference sequence). The ends were cut back, 4 bases at V and 5 bases at J, with 14 bases in the middle. CDR3 nucleotides: TGTGCCAGTAGTACTACCGGGACCCCGTATGGCTACACCTTC. It specifies CASSTTGTPYGYTF.

The chain has TRBV5-1 and TRBJ2-2, with D unresolved. Per germline, CDR1 SGHRS and CDR2 YFSETQ. The CDR3 totals 12 residues. V was shortened by 1 base and J by 8 bases, with 6 bases between the two germline ends. The CDR3 DNA sequence: TGCGCCAGCAGCTTGAATCTGGGGGAGCTGTTTTTT. This codes for CASSLNLGELFF.

The V call is TRBV11-3, the J call TRBJ2-2; possibly TRBD1 for D (7 bases). V was trimmed by 5 bases and J by 0 bases, leaving 10 bases between them. CDR3 length: 15 residues. Germline assignment: CDR1 SGHNT and CDR2 YENEEA. CDR3 amino acids: CASSQGGSNTGELFF. CDR3 bases: TGTGCCAGCAGCCAGGGGGGTTCGAACACCGGGGAGCTGTTTTTT. The full variable domain, in which reference TRBV11-3 and TRBJ2-2 provide the parts outside the CDR3, is EAGVVQSPRYKIIEKKQPVAFWCNPISGHNTLYWYLQNLGQGPELLIRYENEEAVDDSQLPKDRFSAERLKGVDSTLKIQPAELGDSAVYLCASSQGGSNTGELFFGEGSRLTVL.

The chain employs TRBV9 and TRBJ2-3; D not certain. Trimming took off 0 bases at V and 5 bases at J, with 10 bases between the two ends. Germline V CDR1 and CDR2: SGDLS, YYNGEE. The CDR3 is made up of 14 amino acids. The CDR3: CASSVGQLRDTQYF. In nucleotides, the CDR3 is TGTGCCAGCAGCGTAGGGCAGTTAAGAGATACGCAGTATTTT.

This chain's CDR3 is CASSFADRSGKLFF. DNA for the CDR3: TGCGCCAGCAGCTTCGCGGACAGGTCGGGAAAACTGTTTTTT. The V call is TRBV5-1, the J call TRBJ1-4, with 7 positions matching TRBD1. The germline V gene encodes CDR1 SGHRS and CDR2 YFSETQ. The CDR3 totals 14 residues. V shed 2 bases, J shed 10 bases, and the junction held 8 bases outside the gene matches.

The V gene is TRBV10-3, the J gene TRBJ1-6; D not certain. The CDR3 totals 14 residues. The V and J ends lost 2 bases and 7 bases respectively, with 9 bases between them. The V gene's germline CDR1 is ENHRY and CDR2 SYGVKD. CDR3 in DNA: TGTGCCATCAGTGAGGTCTCCCGCAATTCACCCCTCCACTTT. Amino acids: CAISEVSRNSPLHF.

V is TRBV25-1 and J is TRBJ2-6; D remains unclear. The CDR3 covers 14 residues. Trimming removed 1 base from V and 2 bases from J, with 3 bases in between. Germline V gene lookup returns CDR1 MGHDK and CDR2 SYGVNS. The CDR3 coding sequence is TGTGCCAGCAGTGAATGGGCTGGGGCCAACGTCCTGACTTTC. Protein product: CASSEWAGANVLTF.

This clone was seen once. CDR3 bases: TGTGCCAGCAGATCGTCCGGGGAGCTGTTTTTT. Translated, it gives CASRSSGELFF. V gene TRBV11-1 combines with J gene TRBJ2-2; unclear D gene. The germline gives CDR1 SGHAT, CDR2 FQDESV (reference sequence). V lost 6 bases and J lost 6, with 5 bases in between. This CDR3 region has 11 residues. The full variable domain, its missing parts supplied by reference TRBV11-1 and TRBJ2-2, is EAEVAQSPRYKITEKSQAVAFWCDPISGHATLYWYRQILGQGPELLVQFQDESVVDDSQLPKDRFSAERLKGVDSTLKIQPAELGDSAMYLCASRSSGELFFGEGSRLTVL.

V is TRBV5-1 and J is TRBJ2-1; possible D gene TRBD2, 5 bases. CDR1 and CDR2 from the germline V gene are SGHRS and YFSETQ. CDR3 length: 15 residues. The V end was cut by 2 bases, the J end by 6 bases, with 15 bases between. The CDR3 is CASSFEGLSVNEQFF. The CDR3 DNA reads as TGCGCCAGCAGCTTTGAGGGCCTTTCGGTCAATGAGCAGTTCTTC.

V and J are TRBV6-6 and TRBJ1-5; D is unclear. The CDR3 runs to 14 residues. With 0 bases removed from V and 6 bases from J, the gap between germline ends came to 9 bases. Germline V gene lookup returns CDR1 MNHNY and CDR2 SVGAGI (reference sequence). In nucleotides, the CDR3 is TGTGCCAGCAGTTACTCTTACTTTAGTCAGCCCCAGCATTTT. Protein: CASSYSYFSQPQHF.

V gene TRBV15 combines with J gene TRBJ2-3, with TRBD2 identical over 7 bases. In germline, CDR1 is LNHNV, CDR2 YYDKDF (reference sequence). Trimming took 4 bases from V and 2 from J; bases not matched to a gene: 6. This CDR3 is built from 15 residues. Here the CDR3 DNA reads TGTGCCACCAGCATAGGGGAGGGTTACACAGATACGCAGTATTTT. This translates into CATSIGEGYTDTQYF.

This rearrangement joins TRBV19 to TRBJ1-1; a possible D gene is TRBD1 (5 bases). V was clipped by 3 bases and J by 2 bases, with 13 bases between them. CDR1 and CDR2 from the germline V gene are LNHDA and SQIVND (reference sequence). This CDR3 has 15 residues. CDR3 bases: TGTGCCAGTAGTATTACGGGGGGACCTAACACTGAAGCTTTCTTT. It yields the protein CASSITGGPNTEAFF.

This clone showed up just once. The DNA of the CDR3 is TGCGCCAGCAGCCAAGATACCGCTTACTCTGGAAACACCATATATTTT. Residues: CASSQDTAYSGNTIYF. V and J are TRBV4-1 and TRBJ1-3; D gene unclear. With 0 bases removed from V and 0 bases from J, the gap between germline ends came to 9 bases. This CDR3 region has 16 residues. Germline loops: CDR1 MGHRA, CDR2 YSYEKL.

Remarks on this clone: Additional DNA sequences in this sample encode the identical CDR3. This chain links TRBV28 with TRBJ1-2; D may be TRBD1 (5 bases). CDR3 length: 13 residues. In germline, CDR1 is MDHEN, CDR2 SYDVKM. With 5 bases removed from V and 4 bases from J, the gap between germline ends came to 11 bases. Here the CDR3 reads CASSRDGPYGYTF. CDR3 nucleotides: TGTGCCAGCAGTCGGGACGGGCCCTATGGCTACACCTTC.

The chain couples TRBV11-2 to TRBJ2-1; D gene uncertain. CDR3 size: 16 residues. Germline V gene data show CDR1 as SGHAT and CDR2 as FQNNGV. V was clipped by 5 bases and J by 1 base, with 15 bases between them. DNA for the CDR3: TGTGCCAGCAGCCGCAGAGGCGTAGGATCCTACAATGAGCAGTTCTTC. This encodes CASSRRGVGSYNEQFF.

The chain joins TRBV21-1 to TRBJ1-6. TRBV21-1 represents a pseudogene. The CDR3 covers 17 residues. CDR3 bases: TGTGCCAGCAGCAAAGCTTTCCGGCCCACAGAGGATTCACCCCTCCACTTT. Encoded protein: CASSKAFRPTEDSPLHF.

The chain links TRBV28 to TRBJ1-2; perhaps TRBD1 as D (5 bases). Trimming pared 5 bases from V and 0 bases from J, leaving 10 bases between. The CDR3 runs to 14 residues. Germline V gene data show CDR1 as MDHEN and CDR2 as SYDVKM. The CDR3 nucleotides read TGTGCCAGCAGTGGGGCGGATTCTAACTATGGCTACACCTTC. Translating gives CASSGADSNYGYTF.